This T cell receptor (beta chain) derives from a study of sequential checkpoint blockade in melanoma. About the research overall: Maintenance nivolumab came after either treatment sequence.

Treatment denoted: randomized to nivolumab then ipilimumab (arm A) or the reverse (arm B). None of the patients previously received DNA-damaging chemotherapy. Sorted cells were live CD3+CD8+, lacking CD19 and CD56, from PBMCs. Libraries were prepared by immunoSEQ multiplex PCR; TCRdb keeps only in-frame clonotypes and omits some of them. The table records some 20,000 clones, around 80% of them present only once. V shed 0 bases and J shed 1 base, with 9 bases lying between them. The V gene's germline CDR1 is SQVTM and CDR2 ANQGSEA. CDR3 size: 14 residues. The J gene is TRBJ1-2, the V gene TRBV29-1; D remains ambiguous. The TCR was taken from a human donor with melanoma. The specimen comprised CD8+ T cells sorted from blood (inferred from file names), sampled from a patient given nivolumab and ipilimumab in sequence. DNA for the CDR3: TGCAGCGTTGAAGATTATGGGCGTAACTATGGCTACACCTTC. This encodes CSVEDYGRNYGYTF.